This T cell receptor (beta chain) stems from a study of cytotoxic CD8 clonotypes in ibrutinib-treated CLL. Study conclusions and caveats: Under therapy, public clonotypes either contracted or stayed stable, and they were uncommon. The study found baseline clonality above age-matched healthy donors, tracking circulating CD8+ T-cell counts.

In this sample, this clone turned up once. Antigen unknown. Libraries of TCR beta were made from around 1.8 micrograms of genomic DNA that came from cryopreserved PBMCs. The protocol was immunoSEQ multiplex PCR, while the TCRdb copy is restricted to in-frame clones and leaves out a portion. The sample includes about 130,000 clones, 76% of them seen just once. The CDR3 runs to 12 residues. Trimming removed 2 bases from V and 2 bases from J, with 7 bases in between. Germline V lookup: CDR1 GTSNPN, CDR2 SVGIG (reference sequence). V usage is TRBV30 and J usage is TRBJ2-7, with D possibly matching TRBD1 (6 bases). This specimen consisted of PBMCs, obtained after 24 months of ibrutinib treatment. The clonotype was recovered from a human donor with chronic lymphocytic leukemia. DNA of the CDR3: TGTGCCTGGAGTCGGACAGCCTACGAGCAGTACTTC. As protein: CAWSRTAYEQYF.